A single sample is the source of the 7 T cell receptor beta chains below, sequenced in a study of identical twins. TCRdb recomputed calls from the 5' RACE reads with MiXCR, one row per CDR3 protein. The table shows a few hundred thousand distinct CDR3 sequences, with roughly 12% occurring only once. This same sample was also taken into another study, of yellow fever vaccine responses in identical twins.

Sequenced input: memory (CD45RO+) T cells sorted from blood. The receptors shown here come from a woman aged 18-29 years in good health.

This clonotype was seen only a few times. The V and J genes are TRBV20-1 and TRBJ1-1, with D maybe TRBD1 (5 bases). Germline loops: CDR1 DFQATT, CDR2 SNEGSKA (reference sequence). V shed 4 bases and J shed 0 bases, with 12 bases lying between them. This CDR3 has 14 amino acids. CDR3 DNA: TGCAGTGCTACGGGGGGTCGGTTGAACACTGAAGCTTTCTTT. It is translated as CSATGGRLNTEAFF.

Turning to this clonotype: One end of the junction fails to match germline, which may point to a read error. The chain uses TRBV12-3 or TRBV12-4 and TRBJ2-7; a possible D gene is TRBD1 (5 bases). The CDR3 runs to 17 residues. The CDR3 nucleotides read TGTGCCATCAGTTTAGACCCTGGGGCCTTCCTCTCCTACGAGCAGTACTTC. It yields the protein CAISLDPGAFLSYEQYF.

In its sample, this clonotype was seen a few times. This chain links TRBV28 with TRBJ2-2, with unresolved D. CDR3 length: 15 amino acids. CDR1 and CDR2 (germline): MDHEN, SYDVKM. Trimming pared 6 bases from V and 4 bases from J, leaving 15 bases between. The DNA for the CDR3 is TGTGCCAGCAGGTCTCCCGGGCGGACCACCGGGGAGCTGTTTTTT. Its translation is CASRSPGRTTGELFF.

This chain links TRBV20-1 with TRBJ2-7; 12 bases map to TRBD2. CDR1 is DFQATT and CDR2 is SNEGSKA in the germline V gene (reference sequence). Trimming cost V 4 bases and J 3 bases; bases outside gene matches: 4. The CDR3 contains 14 residues. In DNA, the CDR3 is TGCAGTGCTATATGGACTAGCGGGATCTACGAGCAGTACTTC. Protein sequence: CSAIWTSGIYEQYF.

This clonotype was found a few times. The chain employs TRBV5-1 and TRBJ2-1, with a weak D call TRBD2 (6 bases). V shed 2 bases and J shed 4 bases, with 16 bases lying between them. CDR3 length: 16 residues. Germline lookup yields CDR1 SGHRS and CDR2 YFSETQ. The CDR3 DNA follows: TGCGCCAGCAGCTTAGGAATAGCGGAACTGTACAATGAGCAGTTCTTC. Amino acid sequence: CASSLGIAELYNEQFF.

This clonotype was counted only a few times. The chain recombines TRBV7-9 with TRBJ2-1; perhaps TRBD2 as D (5 bases). V lost 4 bases, J lost 2 bases, and 15 bases lay in between. In germline, CDR1 is SEHNR, CDR2 FQNEAQ (reference sequence). The CDR3 is made up of 16 amino acids. CDR3 coding DNA: TGTGCCAGCAGCTCCCCCTCCGGGGTGGCCTACAATGAGCAGTTCTTC. Translating gives CASSSPSGVAYNEQFF.

The chain uses TRBV12-3 or TRBV12-4 and TRBJ1-4, with 8 bases matching TRBD1. Trimming at V came to 5 bases and at J to 8 bases, leaving 10 bases not matched to a gene. There are 15 residues in the CDR3. The CDR3 loop is CASSHPTGDQEKLFF. For the CDR3, the DNA is TGTGCCAGCAGTCACCCGACAGGGGATCAAGAAAAACTGTTTTTT.